The rows below give T cell receptor beta chains drawn from one sample of a study of cytomegalovirus exposure and HLA in healthy donors. The protocol was immunoSEQ multiplex PCR, while the TCRdb copy is restricted to in-frame clones and leaves out a portion. This table holds roughly 150,000 clones, around 80% found once. The sequencing sample was made of PBMCs. These receptor sequences come from a male donor in good health and CMV-seronegative. Each CDR3 is given with its conserved first and last residue. Fields, in order: clone size, D gene, J gene, V gene, CDR3 protein, CDR3 DNA. A D gene is named only where the DNA matches it firmly. Rows give clone size only sometimes, using once, few, many, or a class for an expanded clone.

>NA|NA|TRBJ2-1|TRBV19
CASSISYRNEQFF
TGTGCCAGTAGTATATCTTACCGGAATGAGCAGTTCTTC
>NA|TRBD1|TRBJ1-5|TRBV7-9
CASSLTGFNQPQHF
TGTGCCAGCAGCCTGACAGGGTTCAATCAGCCCCAGCATTTT
>NA|TRBD2|TRBJ2-7|TRBV19
CASSLGTSGGNRAYEQYF
TGTGCCAGTAGCCTCGGGACTAGCGGGGGGAATAGGGCCTACGAGCAGTACTTC
>NA|TRBD1|TRBJ2-5|TRBV29-1
CSAIPPDRGPETQYF
TGCAGCGCCATACCGCCGGACAGGGGGCCGGAGACCCAGTACTTC
>NA|TRBD1|TRBJ1-2|TRBV5-4
CASSQTGFYGYTF
TGTGCCAGCAGCCAGACAGGGTTCTATGGCTACACCTTC
>NA|NA|TRBJ2-5|TRBV7-2
CASSLTREETQYF
TGTGCCAGCAGCTTAACCAGGGAAGAGACCCAGTACTTC
>NA|TRBD2|TRBJ2-5|TRBV29-1
CSVEGGLARETQYF
TGCAGCGTTGAGGGGGGACTAGCGAGAGAGACCCAGTACTTC
>NA|TRBD2|TRBJ2-3|TRBV5-5
CASSSALAGTDTQYF
TGTGCCAGCAGCTCGGCCTTAGCGGGAACAGATACGCAGTATTTT
>NA|NA|TRBJ2-3|TRBV5-1
CASSLGHLGGDTQYF
TGCGCCAGCAGCTTGGGGCACCTTGGAGGGGATACGCAGTATTTT
>NA|NA|TRBJ1-1|TRBV25-1
CASSSLRNTEAFF
TGTGCCAGCAGTTCCTTGAGGAACACTGAAGCTTTCTTT
>NA|NA|TRBJ1-1|TRBV13
CASSFTGGVNTEAFF
TGTGCCAGCAGCTTCACCGGAGGGGTCAACACTGAAGCTTTCTTT
>NA|NA|TRBJ1-2|TRBV5-8
CASSLLGRTSAPNGYTF
TGTGCCAGCAGCTTGCTCGGGAGGACCTCAGCCCCCAATGGCTACACCTTC
>NA|NA|TRBJ2-7|TRBV19
CASSIRGAGYEQYF
TGTGCCAGTAGTATACGTGGGGCCGGGTACGAGCAGTACTTC
>NA|NA|TRBJ2-2|TRBV11-2
CASSTPWGGAIGELFF
TGTGCCAGCAGCACCCCATGGGGGGGGGCCATCGGGGAGCTGTTTTTT
>once|NA|TRBJ2-7|TRBV6-1
CASTWTVPNEQYF
TGTGCCAGCACTTGGACAGTCCCAAACGAGCAGTACTTC
>NA|TRBD2|TRBJ2-4|TRBV29-1
CSVDAGGLAKNIQYF
TGCAGCGTTGACGCGGGGGGGCTAGCCAAAAACATTCAGTACTTC
>NA|NA|TRBJ2-7|TRBV12-2
CASRFVSYEQYF
TGTGCAAGTCGCTTCGTGTCCTACGAGCAGTACTTC
>NA|TRBD2|TRBJ2-1|TRBV6-1
CASSGTSGSYNEQFF
TGTGCCAGCAGTGGGACTAGCGGCAGTTACAATGAGCAGTTCTTC
>NA|NA|TRBJ1-3|TRBV7-8
CASSLDVRRVGNTIYF
TGTGCCAGCAGCTTAGATGTTCGCAGGGTGGGAAACACCATATATTTT
>NA|NA|TRBJ2-1|TRBV11-2
CASSLTVSSYNEQFF
TGTGCCAGCAGCCTTACCGTGAGCTCCTACAATGAGCAGTTCTTC
>NA|NA|TRBJ1-6|TRBV18
CASSPGGKSLHF
TGTGCCAGCTCACCAGGAGGGAAATCCCTCCACTTT
>NA|NA|TRBJ1-2|TRBV28
CASSPIYRNYGYTF
TGTGCCAGCAGCCCCATTTACAGAAACTATGGCTACACCTTC
>NA|NA|TRBJ1-5|TRBV27
CASSFGQGNQPQHF
TGTGCCAGCAGTTTTGGGCAGGGTAATCAGCCCCAGCATTTT
>once|TRBD2|TRBJ2-5|TRBV5-1
CASSLGLALYQETQYF
TGCGCCAGCAGCTTAGGACTAGCGTTGTACCAAGAGACCCAGTACTTC
>NA|NA|TRBJ1-3|TRBV19
CASSINRDSGNTIYF
TGTGCCAGTAGTATTAACAGGGACTCTGGAAACACCATATATTTT
>NA|NA|TRBJ2-1|TRBV27
CASATTDEQFF
TGTGCCAGCGCAACTACCGATGAGCAGTTCTTC
>few|TRBD1|TRBJ1-1|TRBV7-9
CASSPGTGIITEAFF
TGTGCCAGCAGCCCAGGGACAGGGATCATAACTGAAGCTTTCTTT
>NA|NA|TRBJ1-2|TRBV19
CASNPTGPAFGYTF
TGTGCCAGTAACCCGACAGGACCTGCCTTTGGCTACACCTTC
>NA|NA|TRBJ1-1|TRBV19
CASLRAIGTEAFF
TGTGCCAGCCTCAGGGCGATAGGCACTGAAGCTTTCTTT
>NA|TRBD2|TRBJ2-3|TRBV30
CAWTSGGSTDTQYF
TGTGCCTGGACTAGCGGGGGGAGCACAGATACGCAGTATTTT
>few|TRBD1|TRBJ1-5|TRBV18
CASSLETGGRQPQHF
TGTGCCAGCTCGCTCGAGACAGGGGGCCGTCAGCCCCAGCATTTT
>NA|NA|TRBJ2-3|TRBV30
CAWNDRGAGTQYF
TGTGCCTGGAACGACCGGGGAGCGGGTACGCAGTATTTT
>NA|NA|TRBJ1-6|TRBV7-2
CASSLWTANSPLHF
TGTGCCAGCAGCTTGTGGACAGCTAATTCACCCCTCCACTTT
>NA|NA|TRBJ1-3|TRBV7-9
CASSLSEGRNTIYF
TGTGCCAGCAGCTTATCTGAAGGGAGGAACACCATATATTTT
>NA|NA|TRBJ1-2|TRBV5-1
CASSLAGDDGYTF
TGCGCCAGCAGCTTGGCAGGGGACGATGGCTACACCTTC
>NA|NA|TRBJ2-7|TRBV5-4
CASRRWGDPYEQYF
TGTGCCAGCAGGCGTTGGGGGGATCCCTACGAGCAGTACTTC
>NA|TRBD1|TRBJ1-2|TRBV4-2
CASSPLDRGQYGYTF
TGTGCCAGCAGCCCCCTCGACAGGGGGCAATATGGCTACACCTTC
>few|NA|TRBJ1-1|TRBV7-2
CASSSPQGVNEAFF
TGTGCCAGCAGCTCACCGCAGGGCGTCAATGAAGCTTTCTTT
>NA|NA|TRBJ2-7|TRBV5-4
CATRDGVGGSYEQYF
TGTGCCACCCGAGACGGGGTGGGGGGATCCTACGAGCAGTACTTC
>NA|TRBD1|TRBJ1-5|TRBV19
CASSTWDRGGQPQHF
TGTGCCAGTAGTACCTGGGACAGGGGGGGCCAGCCCCAGCATTTT
>NA|NA|TRBJ1-6|TRBV4-1
CASSRGRELYNSPLHF
TGCGCCAGCAGCCGAGGAAGGGAGCTGTATAATTCACCCCTCCACTTT
>NA|TRBD1|TRBJ2-2|TRBV5-1
CASSPGQGIGELFF
TGCGCCAGCAGCCCCGGACAGGGTATCGGGGAGCTGTTTTTT
>NA|NA|TRBJ1-1|TRBV4-1
CASSQVRATGSEAFF
TGCGCCAGCAGCCAAGTTCGGGCGACAGGCAGTGAAGCTTTCTTT
>NA|NA|TRBJ1-1|TRBV19
CASSTTGRGNTEAFF
TGTGCCAGTAGTACGACAGGTCGGGGGAACACTGAAGCTTTCTTT
>NA|TRBD1|TRBJ2-3|TRBV5-1
CASRSQGASTDTQYF
TGCGCCAGCAGATCACAGGGGGCCAGCACAGATACGCAGTATTTT
>NA|TRBD2|TRBJ2-3|TRBV30
CAWGLGGDTQYF
TGTGCCTGGGGCCTGGGGGGGGATACGCAGTATTTT
>NA|NA|TRBJ1-1|TRBV2
CASSKDRNTEAFF
TGTGCCAGCAGCAAGGACAGGAACACTGAAGCTTTCTTT
>NA|NA|TRBJ1-2|TRBV5-1
CASSSQGNGGYTF
TGCGCCAGCAGCTCACAGGGTAATGGAGGCTACACCTTC
>NA|NA|TRBJ1-6|TRBV7-9
CASSLGSDYNSPLHF
TGTGCCAGCAGCTTAGGCAGTGACTATAATTCACCCCTCCACTTT
>NA|TRBD1|TRBJ1-6|TRBV13
CASSSRDSSYNSPLHF
TGTGCCAGCAGCTCCCGGGACAGCTCCTATAATTCACCCCTCCACTTT
>NA|NA|TRBJ1-3|TRBV11-2
CASSLVGSSGNTIYF
TGTGCCAGCAGCTTAGTAGGGAGCTCTGGAAACACCATATATTTT
>NA|TRBD1|TRBJ2-7|TRBV5-1
CASSQIDRGLYEQYF
TGCGCCAGCAGCCAAATTGACAGGGGGCTCTACGAGCAGTACTTC
>NA|NA|TRBJ2-1|TRBV6-1
CASTSSYNEQFF
TGTGCCAGCACCAGCTCCTACAATGAGCAGTTCTTC
>NA|NA|TRBJ1-1|TRBV5-4
CASSLGSLGAFF
TGTGCCAGCAGCTTAGGTAGCCTGGGAGCTTTCTTT
>NA|TRBD1|TRBJ1-1|TRBV6-6
CASRTADRAPNTEAFF
TGTGCCAGCAGAACCGCCGACAGGGCACCGAACACTGAAGCTTTCTTT
>once|NA|TRBJ2-1|TRBV25-1
CASSERGNEQFF
TGTGCCAGCAGTGAGCGCGGGAATGAGCAGTTCTTC
>NA|TRBD1|TRBJ1-2|TRBV5-4
CASSIRTGYGYTF
TGTGCCAGCAGCATCAGGACAGGGTATGGCTACACCTTC
>NA|TRBD2|TRBJ2-7|TRBV28
CASIPTGTSGGAYEQYF
TGTGCCAGCATCCCCACCGGGACTAGCGGGGGGGCCTACGAGCAGTACTTC